The T cell receptor (beta chain) under discussion was sequenced for a study of shared clonotypes between healthy human individuals (dated by TCRdb to 2019 to 2021). Background on the whole study: Three men and two women, aged 18 to 49 years, made up the cohort. For each donor, CD4 naive and CD4 memory were each given three plates, CD8 naive was given two plates, and CD8 memory was given one plate. Per donor, leukapheresis produced somewhere between about 0.94 and 9 billion PBMCs. Different laboratories and diverse techniques were used to prepare libraries and sequence TCR repertoires, to increase sequencing depth and limit assay-specific biases. To estimate repertoire size and how much clonotype sharing occurs between individuals, the study deeply sequenced the blood TCR repertoires of five healthy adults. Summary of the overall study and its limitations: Clonotypes shared by all four sorted-subset donors showed higher generation probabilities than non-shared clonotypes. Sampling was limited to blood, and TCR repertoires in tissue likely differ from TCR repertoires in blood. Pairwise subsampling indicated that sequencing depth was expected to affect the degree of clonotype sharing among donors. Larger estimated clonotype richness was generally found for naive subsets than for memory subsets. The small number of donors limited the genetic and exposure-history diversity represented. Even with the large sequencing depth, rarefaction of the sorted-subset datasets indicated that sequencing was incomplete. Across a handful of donors, roughly 5% of naive CD4, around 3.5% of naive CD8, 2.3% of memory CD4, and about 0.44% of memory CD8 clonotypes were shared.

The donors were healthy, HIV-negative adults who had no recently reported acute infections or vaccinations. Every donor was a Caucasian adult residing in Nashville, Tennessee, USA. Magnetic negative selection was used to enrich CD4+ T cells, after which naive cells were positively selected on CD45RA and the negative fraction became the memory subset. Blood was obtained by leukapheresis, after which PBMCs were separated by Ficoll-Histopaque density gradient centrifugation and cryopreserved in liquid nitrogen vapor phase. Purity and quantity of every magnetically sorted T cell population were checked by analytical flow cytometry. Genomic DNA was isolated from every sorted fraction and measured by UV absorbance on a Nanodrop 2000c. V is reduced by 0 bases and J by 2 bases, leaving a spacing of 17 bases between them. Spanning cysteine to phenylalanine, the CDR3 consists of 17 amino acids. The DNA shown is the 51-base CDR3, in frame from base 1. From the germline V gene, CDR1 is SGHAT and CDR2 is FQNNGV.

About this clone: Its antigen remains unidentified. One base away there is no much larger clone; base qualities are not given.

Using the deep immunoSEQ assay, multiplex PCR amplified TCR CDR3 regions from genomic DNA. Extracted genomic DNA from each cell subset was spread evenly across all wells of several immunoSEQ 96-well plates, with each plate serving as a replicate. For sorted subsets, 200 to 250 ng genomic DNA, equal to 25,000 to 35,000 T cell genomes, was loaded into each replicate PCR. The purified libraries were quantified using a Qubit 3.0 fluorometer, sized with a Bioanalyzer 2100, and then quantified again using the KAPA Library Quantification kit. Each immunoSEQ 96-well plate was sequenced on its own single-read 150-cycle Illumina NextSeq 550 flow cell. The original methods were these. Because the immunoSEQ output included only junctional sequences and no quality scores, the filtering could not be the same as the filtering used for full-length reads. To assign V/J genes and CDR3, sequences were annotated using PyIR, a Python wrapper for IgBLAST v1.9, with IMGT germline references. Any read was removed if the V/J assignment was weak (E-value above 1e-6), the CDR3 was missing, or the read contained stop codons, out-of-frame junctions, or ambiguous translated residues. V3J clonotypes were defined as sequences sharing an identical inferred V gene, J gene, and CDR3 amino acid sequence. Percentage overlap between repertoires was computed as shared unique clonotypes divided by the size of the smaller repertoire. Three approaches were used to assess repertoire richness: RTK rarefaction, the Chao1 estimator, and Recon v2.1 estimates of unobserved clonotypes. OLGA was used to compute generation probabilities for all TCRbeta clonotypes that the gDNA method yielded from a handful of donors. In its TCRdb copy, this immuneACCESS table keeps in-frame sequences only and misses some clones. Where compared with another copy, unresolved V genes explain less than half of these, and the others have no known cause. The DNA gave D and trimming, while V, J and clone size come from that table. The sample includes under 1,100,000 clones, with 70% to 80% observed a single time. Of the sample, 0.5% to 0.65% falls within the top ten clones.

The source is a man in his late teens or twenties in good health. Some clones in this sample may be carry-over from other donors' samples. Source material: memory CD4+ T cells from PBMCs. The cell subset or site label on this specimen signifies: CD45RA-negative fraction. This chain is built from TRBV11-2 and TRBJ2-7; matching of 6 bases hints at TRBD2 as the D gene. CDR3 region: CASSLDVEGVTPYEQYF. The DNA sequence is given as TGTGCCAGCAGCTTAGATGTGGAGGGAGTGACGCCCTACGAGCAGTACTTC. The CDR3, completed at both ends by the reference TRBV11-2 and TRBJ2-7 genes, gives the full variable domain EAGVAQSPRYKIIEKRQSVAFWCNPISGHATLYWYQQILGQGPKLLIQFQNNGVVDDSQLPKDRFSAERLKGVDSTLKIQPAKLEDSAVYLCASSLDVEGVTPYEQYFGPGTRLTVT.